The following is a T cell receptor (beta chain) sequence with its context. This sample was included in a study of control samples from healthy donors and cancer patients. Produced via immunoSEQ multiplex PCR; TCRdb's table is partial and in-frame only. Of roughly 400,000 clones listed, 90% are singletons. The CDR3 extends over 14 amino acids. From germline, CDR1 is KGHSH and CDR2 LQKENI. V shed 6 bases, J shed 9 bases, and the junction held 7 bases outside the gene matches. This chain joins TRBV18 and TRBJ1-6; 8 nucleotides line up with TRBD1. The sequence was obtained from a man aged 40-49 years with head and neck cancer. The sample consisted of PBMCs. The CDR3: CASSERQGSSPLHF. DNA for the CDR3: TGTGCCAGCTCGGAGAGACAGGGGTCTTCACCCCTCCACTTT.